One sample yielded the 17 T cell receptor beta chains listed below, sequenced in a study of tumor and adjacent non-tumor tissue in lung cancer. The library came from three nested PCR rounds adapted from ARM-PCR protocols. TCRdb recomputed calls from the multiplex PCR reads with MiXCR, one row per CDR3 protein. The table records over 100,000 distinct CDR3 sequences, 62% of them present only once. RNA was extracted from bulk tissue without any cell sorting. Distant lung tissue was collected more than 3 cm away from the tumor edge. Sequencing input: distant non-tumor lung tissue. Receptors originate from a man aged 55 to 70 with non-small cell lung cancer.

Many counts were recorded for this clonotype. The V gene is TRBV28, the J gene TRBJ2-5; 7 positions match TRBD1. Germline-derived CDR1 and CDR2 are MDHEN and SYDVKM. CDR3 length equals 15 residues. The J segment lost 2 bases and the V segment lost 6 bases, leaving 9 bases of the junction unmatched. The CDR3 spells CASSQQRGQQETQYF. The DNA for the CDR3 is TGTGCCAGCAGCCAACAAAGGGGACAGCAAGAGACCCAGTACTTC. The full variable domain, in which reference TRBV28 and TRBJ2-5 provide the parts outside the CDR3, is DVKVTQSSRYLVKRTGEKVFLECVQDMDHENMFWYRQDPGLGLRLIYFSYDVKMKEKGDIPEGYSVSREKKERFSLILESASTNQTSMYLCASSQQRGQQETQYFGPGTRLLVL.

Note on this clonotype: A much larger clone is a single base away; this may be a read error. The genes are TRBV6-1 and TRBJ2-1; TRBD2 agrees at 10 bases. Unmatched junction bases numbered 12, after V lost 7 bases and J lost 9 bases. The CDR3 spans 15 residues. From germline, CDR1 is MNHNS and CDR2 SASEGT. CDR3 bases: TGTGCCAGCAACTGCTCAGCGGGAGGGCCTAGTGAGCAGTTCTTC. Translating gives CASNCSAGGPSEQFF.

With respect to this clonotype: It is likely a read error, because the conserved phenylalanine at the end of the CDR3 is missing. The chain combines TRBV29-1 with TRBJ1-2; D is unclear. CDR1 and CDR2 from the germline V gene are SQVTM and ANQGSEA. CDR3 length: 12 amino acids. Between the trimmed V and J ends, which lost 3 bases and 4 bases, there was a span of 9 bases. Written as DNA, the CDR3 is TGCAGCGTTGACCGGGATCGCTATGGCTACACCCTC. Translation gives CSVDRDRYGYTL.

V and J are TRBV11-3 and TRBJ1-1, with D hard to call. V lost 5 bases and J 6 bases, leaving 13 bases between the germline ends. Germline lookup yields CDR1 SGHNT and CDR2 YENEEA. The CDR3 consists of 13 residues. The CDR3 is CASSLGPRAEAFF. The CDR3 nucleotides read TGTGCCAGCAGCCTAGGGCCCAGAGCTGAAGCTTTCTTT. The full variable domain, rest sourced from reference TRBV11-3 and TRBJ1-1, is EAGVVQSPRYKIIEKKQPVAFWCNPISGHNTLYWYLQNLGQGPELLIRYENEEAVDDSQLPKDRFSAERLKGVDSTLKIQPAELGDSAVYLCASSLGPRAEAFFGQGTRLTVV.

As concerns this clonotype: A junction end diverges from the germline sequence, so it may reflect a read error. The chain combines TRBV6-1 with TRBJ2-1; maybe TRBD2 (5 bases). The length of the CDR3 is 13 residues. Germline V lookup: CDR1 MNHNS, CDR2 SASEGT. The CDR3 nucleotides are TGTGTCAGCAGTGAAGCTAGCCAGAATGAGCAGTTCTTC. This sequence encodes CVSSEASQNEQFF.

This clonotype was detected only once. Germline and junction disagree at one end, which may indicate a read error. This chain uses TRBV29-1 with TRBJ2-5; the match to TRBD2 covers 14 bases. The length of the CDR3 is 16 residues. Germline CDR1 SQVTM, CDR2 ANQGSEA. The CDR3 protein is CSVARLAGGPRETQYF. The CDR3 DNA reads TGCAGCGTTGCCAGACTAGCGGGAGGGCCTAGAGAGACCCAGTACTTT.

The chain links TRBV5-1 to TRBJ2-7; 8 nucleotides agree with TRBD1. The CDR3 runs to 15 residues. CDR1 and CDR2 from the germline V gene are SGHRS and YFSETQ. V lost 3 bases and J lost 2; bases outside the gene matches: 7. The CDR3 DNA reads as TGCGCCAGCAGCTCGGAAGGCAGGGGGCCCTACGAGCAGTACTTC. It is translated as CASSSEGRGPYEQYF. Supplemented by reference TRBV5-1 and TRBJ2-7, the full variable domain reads KAGVTQTPRYLIKTRGQQVTLSCSPISGHRSVSWYQQTPGQGLQFLFEYFSETQRNKGNFPGRFSGRQFSNSRSEMNVSTLELGDSALYLCASSSEGRGPYEQYFGPGTRLTVT.

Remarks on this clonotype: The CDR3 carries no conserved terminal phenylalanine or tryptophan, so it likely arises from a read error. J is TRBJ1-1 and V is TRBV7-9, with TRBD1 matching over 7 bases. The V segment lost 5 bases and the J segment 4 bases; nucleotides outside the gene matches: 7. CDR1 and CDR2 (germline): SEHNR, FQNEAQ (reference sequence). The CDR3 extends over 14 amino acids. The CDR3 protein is CASSISQGSTEAFI. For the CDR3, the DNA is TGTGCCAGCAGCATTTCACAGGGGAGCACTGAAGCTTTCATT.

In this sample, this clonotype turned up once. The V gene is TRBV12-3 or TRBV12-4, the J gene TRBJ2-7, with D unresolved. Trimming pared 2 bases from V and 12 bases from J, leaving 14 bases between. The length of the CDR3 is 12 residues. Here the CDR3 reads CASSLCLIVWYF. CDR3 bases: TGTGCCAGCAGTTTATGTCTTATTGTTTGGTACTTC.

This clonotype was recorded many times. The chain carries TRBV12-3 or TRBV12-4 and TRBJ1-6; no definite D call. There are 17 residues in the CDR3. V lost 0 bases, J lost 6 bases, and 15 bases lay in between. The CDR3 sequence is CASSLALGSTINSPLHF. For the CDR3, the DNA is TGTGCCAGCAGTTTAGCTTTGGGGTCCACGATTAATTCACCCCTCCACTTT.

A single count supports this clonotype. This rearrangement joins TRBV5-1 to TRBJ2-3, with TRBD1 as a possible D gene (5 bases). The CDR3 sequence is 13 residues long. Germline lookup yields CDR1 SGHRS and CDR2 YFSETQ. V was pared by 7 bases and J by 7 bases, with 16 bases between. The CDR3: CASGSDTTNTQYF. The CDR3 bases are TGCGCCAGCGGCTCGGACACGACCAATACGCAGTATTTT.

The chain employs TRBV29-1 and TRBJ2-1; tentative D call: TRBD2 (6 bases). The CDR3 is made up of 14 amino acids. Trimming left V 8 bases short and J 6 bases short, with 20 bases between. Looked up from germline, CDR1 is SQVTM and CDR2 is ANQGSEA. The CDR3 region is CSTLDRSGGNEQFF. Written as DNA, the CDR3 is TGCAGCACCCTGGATCGGTCCGGGGGCAATGAGCAGTTCTTC.

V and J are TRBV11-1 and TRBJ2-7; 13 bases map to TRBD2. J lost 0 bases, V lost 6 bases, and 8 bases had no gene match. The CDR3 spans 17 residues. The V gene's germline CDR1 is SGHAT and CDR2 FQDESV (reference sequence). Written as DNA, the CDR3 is TGTGCCAGCAGTCCCGGACTAGCGGGGGTACTCTCCTACGAGCAGTACTTC. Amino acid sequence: CASSPGLAGVLSYEQYF.

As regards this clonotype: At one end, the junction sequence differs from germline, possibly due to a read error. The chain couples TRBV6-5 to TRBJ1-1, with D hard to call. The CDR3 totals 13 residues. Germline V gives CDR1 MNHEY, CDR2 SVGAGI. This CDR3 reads CASCYIGNTEASF. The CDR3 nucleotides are TGTGCCAGCTGTTATATCGGGAACACTGAAGCTTCCTTT.

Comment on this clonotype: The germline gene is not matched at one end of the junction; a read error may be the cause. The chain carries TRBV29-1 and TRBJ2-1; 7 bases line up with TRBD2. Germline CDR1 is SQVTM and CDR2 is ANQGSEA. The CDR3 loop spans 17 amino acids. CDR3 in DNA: TGCAGCGTTGAAGGGGGACTACCCGAAAGATCCTACAATGTGCAGTTCTTC. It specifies CSVEGGLPERSYNVQFF.

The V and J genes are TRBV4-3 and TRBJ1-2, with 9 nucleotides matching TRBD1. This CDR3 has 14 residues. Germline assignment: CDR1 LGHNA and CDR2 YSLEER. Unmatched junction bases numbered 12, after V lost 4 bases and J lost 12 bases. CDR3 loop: CASSLIQGAVGHTF. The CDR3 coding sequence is TGCGCCAGCAGCCTTATACAGGGGGCTGTTGGTCACACCTTC.

CDR3 sequence: CASSFGYEQYF. CDR3 sequence (DNA): TGTGCCAGTAGTTTCGGCTACGAGCAGTACTTC. The V and J genes are TRBV19 and TRBJ2-7; D is unresolved. V lost 5 bases and J lost 3, with 5 bases in between. The CDR3 consists of 11 residues. CDR1 and CDR2 from the germline V gene are LNHDA and SQIVND (reference sequence).